This TCR beta chain came from a study of regulatory T cells in long-lasting Graves disease. The CDR3 consists of 17 residues. Trimming took 3 bases from V and 3 from J; bases not matched to a gene: 7. Germline lookup yields CDR1 LGHNA and CDR2 YNFKEQ. Arm-PCR of CDR3 regions with iRepertoire HTBI primers generated TCR beta libraries. TCRdb re-analysed the multiplex PCR reads in MiXCR, keeping a single row per CDR3 protein. The sample lists approximately 500,000 distinct CDR3 sequences, approximately 21% occurring once. Findings and limits, study-wide: Rather than thyroid tissue, only peripheral blood underwent study.

To note about this clonotype: Its antigen is not identified.

The sample's time point: persistent/refractory GD, antithyroid drugs over 5 years with positive TRAb. PBMC RNA was the source of the TCR library. The sample here was peripheral blood mononuclear cells (PBMCs), taken when the disease was refractory, from a patient treated with antithyroid drugs. The receptor was isolated from a female donor with Graves disease. This rearrangement joins TRBV4-2 to TRBJ2-2; 10 bases line up with TRBD2. The DNA for the CDR3 is TGTGCCAGCAGCCAGGACCTTGGACTAGCGGACACCGGGGAGCTGTTTTTT. Its protein product is CASSQDLGLADTGELFF.